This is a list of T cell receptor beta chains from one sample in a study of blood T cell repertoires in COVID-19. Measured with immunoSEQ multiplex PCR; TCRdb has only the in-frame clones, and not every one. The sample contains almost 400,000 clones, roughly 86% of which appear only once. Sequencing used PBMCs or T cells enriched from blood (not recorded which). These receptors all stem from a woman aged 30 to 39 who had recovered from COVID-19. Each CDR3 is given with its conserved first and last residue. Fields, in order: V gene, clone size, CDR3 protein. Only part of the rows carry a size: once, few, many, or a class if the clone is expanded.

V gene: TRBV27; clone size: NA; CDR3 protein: CASSLEPGYGYTF
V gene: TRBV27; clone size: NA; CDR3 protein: CASRVGGHRVADTQYF
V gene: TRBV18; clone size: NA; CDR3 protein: CASSQTGVNTEAFF
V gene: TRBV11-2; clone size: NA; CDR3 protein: CASSLRRALAGEGYNEQFF
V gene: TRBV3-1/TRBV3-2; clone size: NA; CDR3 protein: CASSQDSNYGYTF
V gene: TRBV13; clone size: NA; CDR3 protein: CASSRSTGAYEQYF
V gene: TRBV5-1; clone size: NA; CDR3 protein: CASSSFGGSPQHF
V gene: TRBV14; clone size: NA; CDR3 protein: CASSQVTGAMNTEAFF
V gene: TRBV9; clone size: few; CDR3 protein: CASSPGQGAINSPLHF
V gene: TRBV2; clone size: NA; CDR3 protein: CASSYDRNYGYTF
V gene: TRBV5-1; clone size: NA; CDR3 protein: CASSPGLSSYNEQFF
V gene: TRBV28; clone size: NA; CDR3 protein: CASSPHAAGTTSGSPLHF
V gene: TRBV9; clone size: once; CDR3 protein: CASSVGQGAWADTQYF
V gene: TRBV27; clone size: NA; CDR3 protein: CASSIQSSYEQYF
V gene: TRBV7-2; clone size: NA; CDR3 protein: CASSFPGTSQPQHF
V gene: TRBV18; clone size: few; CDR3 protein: CASSQGTGDTGELFF
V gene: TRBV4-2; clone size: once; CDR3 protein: CASSQDQGFGYTF
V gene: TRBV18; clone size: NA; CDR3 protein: CASSPPRTANTEAFF
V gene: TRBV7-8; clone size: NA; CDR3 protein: CASSLVRAGEAYEQYF
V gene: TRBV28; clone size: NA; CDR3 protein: CASSFRHRGPNNEKLFF
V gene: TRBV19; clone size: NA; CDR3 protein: CASTTTGTGYEKLFF
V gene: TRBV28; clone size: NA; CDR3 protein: CASSLRGSRNSPLHF
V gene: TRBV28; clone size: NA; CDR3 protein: CAGRGGQKNTEAFF
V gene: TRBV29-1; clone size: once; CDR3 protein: CSVGEGNSPLHF
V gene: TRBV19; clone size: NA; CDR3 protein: CASSMLWGHHNEQFF
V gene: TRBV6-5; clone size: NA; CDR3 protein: CASSRGGAAENIQYF
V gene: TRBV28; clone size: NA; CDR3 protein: CASSLNPGGVVEAFF
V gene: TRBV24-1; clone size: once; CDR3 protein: CATFGTGDYGYTF
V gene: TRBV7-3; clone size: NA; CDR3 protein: CASRGMTGLYYGYTF
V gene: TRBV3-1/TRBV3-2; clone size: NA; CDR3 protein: CASSQVNRRPGEQYF
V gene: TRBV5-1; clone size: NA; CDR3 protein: CASTQIGGRGGYTF
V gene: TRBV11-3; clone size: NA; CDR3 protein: CASSSGSAYEQYF
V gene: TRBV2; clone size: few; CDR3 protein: CAGTGTVSYEQYF